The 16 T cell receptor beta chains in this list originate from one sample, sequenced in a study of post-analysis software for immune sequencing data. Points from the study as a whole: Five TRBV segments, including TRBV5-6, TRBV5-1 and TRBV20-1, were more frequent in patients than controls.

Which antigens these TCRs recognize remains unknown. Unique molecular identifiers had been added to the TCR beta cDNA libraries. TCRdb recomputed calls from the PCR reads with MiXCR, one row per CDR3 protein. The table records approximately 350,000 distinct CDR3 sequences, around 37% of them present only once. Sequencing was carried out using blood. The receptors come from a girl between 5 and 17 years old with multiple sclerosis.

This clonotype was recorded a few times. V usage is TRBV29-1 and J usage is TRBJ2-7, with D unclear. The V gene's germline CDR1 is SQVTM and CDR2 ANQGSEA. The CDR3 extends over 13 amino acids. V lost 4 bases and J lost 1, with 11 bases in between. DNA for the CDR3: TGCAGCGTTGCATGGGTTAATTCCTACGAGCAGTACTTC. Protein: CSVAWVNSYEQYF.

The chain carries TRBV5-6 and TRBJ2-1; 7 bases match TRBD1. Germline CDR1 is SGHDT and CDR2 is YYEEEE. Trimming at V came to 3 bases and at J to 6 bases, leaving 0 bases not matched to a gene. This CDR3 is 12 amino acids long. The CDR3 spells CASSWTGNEQFF. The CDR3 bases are TGTGCCAGCAGCTGGACAGGCAATGAGCAGTTCTTC.

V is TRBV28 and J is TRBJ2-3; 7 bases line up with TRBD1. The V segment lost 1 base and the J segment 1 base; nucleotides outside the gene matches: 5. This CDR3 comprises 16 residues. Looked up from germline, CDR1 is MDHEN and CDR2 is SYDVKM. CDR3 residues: CASSLLDRRGTDTQYF. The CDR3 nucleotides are TGTGCCAGCAGTTTATTGGACAGGCGAGGCACAGATACGCAGTATTTT.

The CDR3 loop is CSARDIVETQYF. The DNA of the CDR3 is TGCAGTGCTAGAGATATAGTAGAGACCCAGTACTTC. The J gene is TRBJ2-5, the V gene TRBV20-1; no clear D gene. Germline CDR1 DFQATT, CDR2 SNEGSKA (reference sequence). The CDR3 runs 12 residues. V lost 0 bases and J 4 bases, leaving 6 bases between the germline ends.

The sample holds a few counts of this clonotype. The CDR3 loop reads CASSLQGGTNEKLFF. The DNA for the CDR3 is TGTGCCAGCAGCCTTCAAGGGGGGACTAATGAAAAACTGTTTTTT. The gene calls are TRBV7-2 and TRBJ1-4; a possible D gene is TRBD1 (6 bases). V lost 5 bases, J lost 2 bases, and 12 bases lay in between. The CDR3 is 15 amino acids. The germline V gene encodes CDR1 SGHTA and CDR2 FQGNSA.

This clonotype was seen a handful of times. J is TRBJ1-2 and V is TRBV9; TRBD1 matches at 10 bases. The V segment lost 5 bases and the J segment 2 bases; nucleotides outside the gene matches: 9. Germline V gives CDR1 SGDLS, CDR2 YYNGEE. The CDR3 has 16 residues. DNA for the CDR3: TGTGCCAGCAGACATATCCGGACAGGGGGGAACTATGGCTACACCTTC. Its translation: CASRHIRTGGNYGYTF.

As DNA, the CDR3 is TGCAGCGTTTCTGGGGTGAATGAGCAGTTCTTC. This codes for CSVSGVNEQFF. This chain uses TRBV29-1 with TRBJ2-1; D is ambiguous. In germline, CDR1 is SQVTM, CDR2 ANQGSEA. This CDR3 spans 11 amino acids. Trimming shortened V by 5 bases and J by 7 bases, and 9 bases separated the two germline ends.

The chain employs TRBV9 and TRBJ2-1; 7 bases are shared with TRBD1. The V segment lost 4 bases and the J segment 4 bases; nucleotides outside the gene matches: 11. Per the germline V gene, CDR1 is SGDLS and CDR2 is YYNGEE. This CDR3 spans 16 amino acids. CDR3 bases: TGTGCCAGCAGCCCCCGGGGCGCAGGGGGTTACAATGAGCAGTTCTTC. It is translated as CASSPRGAGGYNEQFF.

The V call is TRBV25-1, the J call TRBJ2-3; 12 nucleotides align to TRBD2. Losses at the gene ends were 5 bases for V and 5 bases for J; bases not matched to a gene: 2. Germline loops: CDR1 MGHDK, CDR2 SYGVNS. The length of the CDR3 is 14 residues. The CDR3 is CASSLAGGLDTQYF. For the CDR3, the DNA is TGTGCCAGCAGTCTAGCGGGGGGGTTAGATACGCAGTATTTT.

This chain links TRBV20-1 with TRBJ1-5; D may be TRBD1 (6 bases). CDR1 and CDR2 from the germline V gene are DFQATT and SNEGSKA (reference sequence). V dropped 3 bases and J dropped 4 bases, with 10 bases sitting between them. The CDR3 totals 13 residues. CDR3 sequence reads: CSARWTANQPQHF. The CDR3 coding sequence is TGCAGTGCTAGGTGGACAGCTAATCAGCCCCAGCATTTT.

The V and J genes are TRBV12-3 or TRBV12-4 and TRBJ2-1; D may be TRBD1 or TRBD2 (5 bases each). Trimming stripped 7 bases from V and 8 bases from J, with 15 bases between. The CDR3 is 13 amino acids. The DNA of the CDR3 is TGTGCCAGCACGGGCTACCTGGGGGATGAGCAGTTCTTC. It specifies CASTGYLGDEQFF.

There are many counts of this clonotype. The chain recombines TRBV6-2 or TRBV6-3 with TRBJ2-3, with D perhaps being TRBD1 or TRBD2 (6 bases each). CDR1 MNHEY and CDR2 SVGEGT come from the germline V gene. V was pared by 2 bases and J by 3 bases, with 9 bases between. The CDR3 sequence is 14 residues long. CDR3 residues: CASSYGGGTDTQYF. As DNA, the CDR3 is TGTGCCAGCAGTTACGGAGGGGGTACAGATACGCAGTATTTT.

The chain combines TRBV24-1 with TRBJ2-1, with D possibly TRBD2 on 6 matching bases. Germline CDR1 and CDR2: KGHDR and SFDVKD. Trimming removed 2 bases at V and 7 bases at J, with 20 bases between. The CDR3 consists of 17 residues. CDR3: CATSDSGGSRDNNEQFF. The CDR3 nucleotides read TGTGCCACCAGTGATTCCGGGGGATCTAGGGATAATAATGAGCAGTTCTTC.

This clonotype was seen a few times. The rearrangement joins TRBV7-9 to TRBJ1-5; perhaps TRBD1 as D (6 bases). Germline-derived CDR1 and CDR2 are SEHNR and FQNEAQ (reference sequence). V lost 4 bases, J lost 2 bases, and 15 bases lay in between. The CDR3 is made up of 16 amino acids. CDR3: CASSSSSRGGNQPQHF. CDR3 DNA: TGTGCCAGCAGCTCTAGCTCGAGGGGGGGCAATCAGCCCCAGCATTTT.

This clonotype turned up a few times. As DNA, the CDR3 is TGCGCCAGCAGCCAAGGGGAGGGCGGGGAGCTGTTTTTT. Translating it yields CASSQGEGGELFF. This sequence joins TRBV4-3 and TRBJ2-2; 7 nucleotides align to TRBD2. Per germline, CDR1 LGHNA and CDR2 YSLEER. The CDR3 is 13 amino acids. V lost 1 base to trimming and J lost 7 bases; unmatched junction nucleotides: 0.

The chain's CDR3 is CASSLETGLYREQYF. CDR3 bases: TGTGCCAGCAGCTTAGAAACTGGACTCTATAGGGAGCAGTACTTC. The V gene is TRBV11-2, the J gene TRBJ2-7, with a possible D match to TRBD2 (5 bases). The germline V gene has CDR1 SGHAT and CDR2 FQNNGV. The CDR3 is made up of 15 amino acids. The V gene lost 0 bases and the J gene lost 7 bases, with 16 bases spanning the gap.